This is a list of T cell receptor beta chains from one sample in a study of blood T cells in healthy people across ages. Each CDR3 protein is one row after TCRdb ran MiXCR on the 5' RACE reads. The sample holds about 1,400,000 distinct CDR3 sequences, 35% to 45% seen once. Sequenced material: blood. These receptors originate from a woman aged 18-29 years in good health. The CDR3 runs from the conserved cysteine through the conserved F or W. The order of the fields is V gene, clone size, D gene, J gene, CDR3 DNA, CDR3 protein. D genes are given only for firm matches. Clone size is not always given. Where it is, it says once, few, many or a class for expanded clones.

v_gene: TRBV6-6
abundance: .
d_gene: .
j_gene: TRBJ2-5
CDR3nt: TGTGCCAGCAGTCATTATTTAGGGAGAGAAGAGACCCAGTACTTC
CDR3aa: CASSHYLGREETQYF

v_gene: TRBV6-1
abundance: few
d_gene: .
j_gene: TRBJ2-1
CDR3nt: TGTGCCAGCTCCGTACCCTACAATGAGCAGTTCTTC
CDR3aa: CASSVPYNEQFF

v_gene: TRBV6-6
abundance: .
d_gene: .
j_gene: TRBJ2-1
CDR3nt: TGTGCCAGCAGTTACTCCCCCGGTAATGAGCAGTTCTTC
CDR3aa: CASSYSPGNEQFF

v_gene: TRBV5-4
abundance: few
d_gene: .
j_gene: TRBJ2-7
CDR3nt: TGTGCCAGCAGCCGGAGCGGCGCCTACGAGCAGTACTTC
CDR3aa: CASSRSGAYEQYF

v_gene: TRBV19
abundance: .
d_gene: .
j_gene: TRBJ2-1
CDR3nt: TGTGCCAGTAGTTTTCAGGCAGACTCCTACAATGAGCAGTTCTTC
CDR3aa: CASSFQADSYNEQFF

v_gene: TRBV6-1
abundance: once
d_gene: .
j_gene: TRBJ1-5
CDR3nt: TGTGCCAGCAGACCCCAGGGCTTGGGCGGTCAGCCCCAGCATTTT
CDR3aa: CASRPQGLGGQPQHF

v_gene: TRBV7-9
abundance: many
d_gene: .
j_gene: TRBJ2-3
CDR3nt: TGTGCCAGCAGCGCCCTCACAGATACGCAGTATTTT
CDR3aa: CASSALTDTQYF

v_gene: TRBV5-1
abundance: few
d_gene: .
j_gene: TRBJ2-3
CDR3nt: TGCGCCAGCAGCAAGCTTGGAGGGGGGAGCACAGATACGCAGTATTTT
CDR3aa: CASSKLGGGSTDTQYF

v_gene: TRBV20-1
abundance: .
d_gene: .
j_gene: TRBJ1-5
CDR3nt: TGCAGTGCTAGTTTACAGGTTATACCCAATAGCAATCAGCCCCAGCATTTT
CDR3aa: CSASLQVIPNSNQPQHF

v_gene: TRBV3-1
abundance: once
d_gene: TRBD1
j_gene: TRBJ1-4
CDR3nt: TGTGCCAGCAGCCGATCGGGACAGGGGGATGAAAAACTGTTTTTT
CDR3aa: CASSRSGQGDEKLFF

v_gene: TRBV4-2
abundance: .
d_gene: TRBD1
j_gene: TRBJ2-2
CDR3nt: TGTGCCAGCAGCCATCCCGGGACAGCTGTCACCGGGGAGCTGTTTTTT
CDR3aa: CASSHPGTAVTGELFF

v_gene: TRBV4-1
abundance: few
d_gene: .
j_gene: TRBJ1-4
CDR3nt: TGCGCCAGCAGCCAAGATCGGAGAGGGGGGACCGCTGAAAAACTGTTTTTT
CDR3aa: CASSQDRRGGTAEKLFF

v_gene: TRBV11-3
abundance: .
d_gene: TRBD1
j_gene: TRBJ2-3
CDR3nt: TGTGCCAGCAGCTCCCGGGACAGGGGCCTTCTTGATACGCAGTATTTT
CDR3aa: CASSSRDRGLLDTQYF

v_gene: TRBV7-6
abundance: .
d_gene: .
j_gene: TRBJ1-1
CDR3nt: TGTGCCAGCAGCCCAGGCGTGGACACTGAAGCTTTCTTT
CDR3aa: CASSPGVDTEAFF

v_gene: TRBV4-1
abundance: few
d_gene: .
j_gene: TRBJ2-7
CDR3nt: TGCGCCAGCAGCCAAGAATCCCGAGGCTACGAGCAGTACTTC
CDR3aa: CASSQESRGYEQYF

v_gene: TRBV5-1
abundance: .
d_gene: .
j_gene: TRBJ2-1
CDR3nt: TGCGCCAGCATCAAGGACGGGTTTGCCTCCTACAATGAGCAGTTCTTC
CDR3aa: CASIKDGFASYNEQFF

v_gene: TRBV20-1
abundance: few
d_gene: TRBD2
j_gene: TRBJ2-2
CDR3nt: TGCAGTGCTCAGCTAGCGGGATCGAACACCGGGGAGCTGTTTTTT
CDR3aa: CSAQLAGSNTGELFF

v_gene: TRBV3-1
abundance: few
d_gene: .
j_gene: TRBJ2-5
CDR3nt: TGTGCCAGCAGCCAGAAAAGATTAATAACGGGGTCCGGGAATAAAGAGACCCAGTACTTC
CDR3aa: CASSQKRLITGSGNKETQYF

v_gene: TRBV28
abundance: .
d_gene: TRBD1
j_gene: TRBJ1-2
CDR3nt: TGTGCCAGCAGTTTATGGGGACAGGCCTTGGGCTACACCTTC
CDR3aa: CASSLWGQALGYTF

v_gene: TRBV20-1
abundance: .
d_gene: .
j_gene: TRBJ1-2
CDR3nt: TGCAGTGCGGGGGACACTTCCTACACCTTC
CDR3aa: CSAGDTSYTF

v_gene: TRBV5-5
abundance: few
d_gene: .
j_gene: TRBJ2-1
CDR3nt: TGTGCCAGCAGCCTGAGCTTTGAGCAGTTCTTC
CDR3aa: CASSLSFEQFF

v_gene: TRBV7-2
abundance: .
d_gene: TRBD2
j_gene: TRBJ2-1
CDR3nt: TGTGCCAGCAGCTTAGGCTCGACTAGCGGGAGTGGGCAGTTCTTC
CDR3aa: CASSLGSTSGSGQFF

v_gene: TRBV7-9
abundance: .
d_gene: TRBD1
j_gene: TRBJ2-7
CDR3nt: TGTGCCAGCAGCTTACGAGGGACAGGGTCCTACAATGAGCAGTACTTC
CDR3aa: CASSLRGTGSYNEQYF

v_gene: TRBV29-1
abundance: .
d_gene: .
j_gene: TRBJ2-3
CDR3nt: TGCAGCGTTGAAGATCGCCGAAAAACTAGCACAGATACGCAGTATTTT
CDR3aa: CSVEDRRKTSTDTQYF

v_gene: TRBV5-1
abundance: .
d_gene: .
j_gene: TRBJ2-5
CDR3nt: TGCGCCAGCAGCCCCCCCGCCGGAGAGACCCAGTACTTC
CDR3aa: CASSPPAGETQYF

v_gene: TRBV28
abundance: few
d_gene: TRBD1
j_gene: TRBJ2-7
CDR3nt: TGTGCCAGCAGTGTTGCTTTAGGAGGGACAGGGGGGACCTACGAGCAGTACTTC
CDR3aa: CASSVALGGTGGTYEQYF

v_gene: TRBV28
abundance: .
d_gene: .
j_gene: TRBJ2-1
CDR3nt: TGTGCCAGCAGTCGCGACACTAGAGGACTCATTCCTTACCAGAGCTCCTACAATGAGCAGTTCTTC
CDR3aa: CASSRDTRGLIPYQSSYNEQFF

v_gene: TRBV30
abundance: .
d_gene: .
j_gene: TRBJ2-3
CDR3nt: TGTGCCTGGGACTCGGGCACAGATACGCAGTATTTT
CDR3aa: CAWDSGTDTQYF

v_gene: TRBV14
abundance: few
d_gene: TRBD2
j_gene: TRBJ2-5
CDR3nt: TGTGCCAGCAGCCATGCTGGACTAGCGGAACGGGGAGAGACCCAGTACTTC
CDR3aa: CASSHAGLAERGETQYF

v_gene: TRBV15
abundance: many
d_gene: .
j_gene: TRBJ2-7
CDR3nt: TGTGCCACCAGCAGAGACCCACTATACGAGCAGTACTTC
CDR3aa: CATSRDPLYEQYF

v_gene: TRBV6-2/TRBV6-3
abundance: .
d_gene: TRBD1
j_gene: TRBJ1-2
CDR3nt: TGTGCCAGCAGTTCCCCCCCGGGACAGAGCAACTATGGCTACACCTTC
CDR3aa: CASSSPPGQSNYGYTF

v_gene: TRBV24-1
abundance: few
d_gene: TRBD2
j_gene: TRBJ2-7
CDR3nt: TGTGCCACCAGTGATTCGGTGACTAGCGGAGGAAGATACGAGCAGTACTTC
CDR3aa: CATSDSVTSGGRYEQYF

v_gene: TRBV4-1
abundance: .
d_gene: TRBD1
j_gene: TRBJ2-7
CDR3nt: TGCGCCAGCAGCCCTCAGGACAGGGGCTCCTACGAGCAGTACTTC
CDR3aa: CASSPQDRGSYEQYF

v_gene: TRBV25-1
abundance: many
d_gene: TRBD1
j_gene: TRBJ1-1
CDR3nt: TGTGCCAGCAGCCAGGGGGCAGGCACTGAAGCTTTCTTT
CDR3aa: CASSQGAGTEAFF

v_gene: TRBV4-1
abundance: many
d_gene: .
j_gene: TRBJ2-7
CDR3nt: TGCGCCAGCAGCCAAGTTTACGAGCAGTACTTC
CDR3aa: CASSQVYEQYF

v_gene: TRBV3-1
abundance: .
d_gene: .
j_gene: TRBJ2-1
CDR3nt: TGTGCCAGCAGCCCGGGAGTGTCTCCCCCTGAGCAGTTCTTC
CDR3aa: CASSPGVSPPEQFF

v_gene: TRBV25-1
abundance: .
d_gene: TRBD1
j_gene: TRBJ1-5
CDR3nt: TGTGCCAGCAGCTGGGACAGGAAACTTGAGCAGCCCCAGCATTTT
CDR3aa: CASSWDRKLEQPQHF

v_gene: TRBV9
abundance: few
d_gene: .
j_gene: TRBJ2-4
CDR3nt: TGTGCCAGCAGCCCCGTCCCCGGGCAGGGCACGTACTTC
CDR3aa: CASSPVPGQGTYF

v_gene: TRBV20-1
abundance: few
d_gene: TRBD2
j_gene: TRBJ2-2
CDR3nt: TGCAGTGCTAGCGCCGGGAGGACCGGGGAGCTGTTTTTT
CDR3aa: CSASAGRTGELFF

v_gene: TRBV11-2
abundance: few
d_gene: .
j_gene: TRBJ2-1
CDR3nt: TGTGCCAGCAGCTTAGCCATTGGGGGGCAATTTAATGAGCAGTTCTTC
CDR3aa: CASSLAIGGQFNEQFF

v_gene: TRBV27
abundance: few
d_gene: .
j_gene: TRBJ2-6
CDR3nt: TGTGCCAGCAGTTTCCAAAATAAGCGCTCTGGGGCCAACGTCCTGACTTTC
CDR3aa: CASSFQNKRSGANVLTF

v_gene: TRBV3-1
abundance: .
d_gene: .
j_gene: TRBJ2-2
CDR3nt: TGTGCCAGCAGCCTCCTCCTAGCGAACACCGGGGAGCTGTTTTTT
CDR3aa: CASSLLLANTGELFF

v_gene: TRBV7-2
abundance: few
d_gene: TRBD2
j_gene: TRBJ2-7
CDR3nt: TGTGCCAGCAGCGAACTAGCGCGGCCCTACGAGCAGTACTTC
CDR3aa: CASSELARPYEQYF

v_gene: TRBV6-1
abundance: few
d_gene: .
j_gene: TRBJ2-5
CDR3nt: TGTGCCAGCTCCATGACCCACGGAGGATGGGAGACCCAGTACTTC
CDR3aa: CASSMTHGGWETQYF

v_gene: TRBV10-3
abundance: .
d_gene: .
j_gene: TRBJ2-1
CDR3nt: TGTGCCATCAGTGATTCATTAGCTGGGGCCGAGCAGTTCTTC
CDR3aa: CAISDSLAGAEQFF

v_gene: TRBV27
abundance: few
d_gene: .
j_gene: TRBJ2-5
CDR3nt: TGTGCCAGCAGCCTTGGGACGGGCCCAGGGGAGCAGTACTTC
CDR3aa: CASSLGTGPGEQYF